This T cell receptor beta chain was sequenced in a study of vaccination effects on CD4 cells after COVID-19. Ahead of sequencing, the ViraFEST assay grew antigen-specific CD4+ T cells using viral peptide pools. Once cultured for more than nine days, the cells underwent separation to obtain CD4+ T cells. BNT162b2 vaccine or mRNA-1273 vaccine was given to participants in two doses. Germline V gives CDR1 SGHRS, CDR2 YFSETQ. The CDR3 extends over 16 amino acids. V shed 0 bases and J shed 0 bases, with 12 bases lying between them. The repertoire was sequenced with immunoSEQ multiplex PCR; TCRdb's copy has only in-frame clones and lacks some. The sample lists roughly 71,000 clones, 75% to 85% occurring once. Concerning this clone itself: Its antigen is still unknown.

This TCR was sampled from a human donor who received a COVID-19 vaccine. Here the sequenced sample was CD4+ T cells from PBMCs cultured with HCoV-229E spike peptides, taken after COVID-19 vaccination. The chain is built from TRBV5-1 and TRBJ2-5, with D possibly TRBD1 on 5 matching bases. This CDR3 is CASSLEGARYQETQYF. The CDR3 DNA reads TGCGCCAGCAGCTTGGAAGGGGCGCGGTACCAAGAGACCCAGTACTTC.